This record covers a single T cell receptor (beta chain). Its cognate antigen is unknown. This sample stems from a study of CD8 T cells in Susac syndrome. Regarding the study as a whole: The study conceded that its TCR sequencing and HLA analysis involved relatively few individuals.

Random hexamers were used to reverse transcribe an amount of about 0.45 to 1 ug RNA. With immunoSEQ multiplex PCR, TCR beta CDR3 was amplified across 54 Vbeta and 13 Jbeta. TCRdb reprocessed the immunoSEQ multiplex PCR reads via MiXCR and lists one record per CDR3 protein. The sample holds 150,000 to 200,000 distinct CDR3 sequences, around 94% seen once. The CDR3 consists of 17 residues. J lost 6 bases, V lost 7 bases, and 17 bases had no gene match. Germline CDR1 reads MNHEY; CDR2 reads SMNVEV (reference sequence). FACS enriched CD8+ TEMRA cells, while bulk CD8+ and CD4+ were negatively isolated. The sequence was collected from a human donor in good health. The sample taken for sequencing was CD4+ T cells from PBMCs. The J gene is TRBJ2-1, the V gene TRBV27, with 8 positions matching TRBD2. CDR3 amino acids: CASNPVRESGGSNEQFF. CDR3 nucleotides: TGTGCCAGCAACCCCGTCCGAGAATCGGGGGGGTCCAATGAGCAGTTCTTC.